This T cell receptor (beta chain) was captured by sequencing in a study of blood T cells in healthy people across ages. Overall study: About one barcoded beta molecule per two T cells was the capture yield of template switching. Study findings and constraints: The percentage of naive T cells correlated strongly with TCR beta diversity.

J gave up 5 bases and V 6 bases, and 9 bases lay outside the gene matches. This CDR3 region has 14 residues. Germline V lookup: CDR1 MGHDK, CDR2 SYGVNS. The sample, approximately 10 milliliters of peripheral blood, was drawn from each donor. Alongside a J-beta primer mix, a sample-barcoded 5' primer served in a second PCR lasting about 7 to 11 cycles. Each cDNA molecule, via a template-switch adaptor with 12 random nucleotides, was tagged. TCRdb called the 5' RACE reads again in MiXCR, with one record for every CDR3 protein. The table lists hundreds of thousands of distinct CDR3 sequences, roughly 50% of them singletons. About this clonotype itself: The antigen is unknown.

Sequences were obtained from blood. The V gene is TRBV25-1, the J gene TRBJ2-5; 7 bases map to TRBD2. The clonotype was recovered from a woman aged 55-70 years in good health. The CDR3 sequence is CASSGHRGSETQYF. In DNA form, the CDR3 reads TGTGCCAGCAGCGGACATCGCGGGAGTGAGACCCAGTACTTC.